These 29 T cell receptor beta chains came from one sample sequenced in a study of blood T cells in healthy people across ages. A second PCR of about 7 to 12 cycles used a sample-barcoded 5' primer and a J-beta primer mix. One entry per CDR3 protein, called by TCRdb with MiXCR from the 5' RACE reads. This table has 1.5 million or so distinct CDR3 sequences, 42% appearing once. Specimen: blood. These receptors all come from a woman younger than 35 in good health.

This clonotype was seen only a few times. J is TRBJ2-5 and V is TRBV6-1; 7 nucleotides match TRBD2. The CDR3 contains 14 residues. Looked up from germline, CDR1 is MNHNS and CDR2 is SASEGT. The V gene end was trimmed by 7 bases and the J gene end by 5 bases; junction bases not matched to a gene: 10. The CDR3 DNA sequence: TGTGCCAGCACCTTGTCCGGGGAGGGTGAGACCCAGTACTTC. The encoded protein is CASTLSGEGETQYF.

The chain has TRBV21-1 and TRBJ2-7. TRBV21-1 is tagged as a pseudogene. This CDR3 spans 11 amino acids. The CDR3 is CASPTKSEQYF. As DNA, the CDR3 is TGTGCCAGCCCCACAAAATCCGAGCAGTACTTC.

CDR3 in DNA: TGCGCCAGCAGCCAAGAGATGACTAGCGGGTCCCGGAGGTCCTACAATGAGCAGTTCTTC. Residues: CASSQEMTSGSRRSYNEQFF. V gene TRBV4-3 combines with J gene TRBJ2-1; 10 bases match TRBD2. This CDR3 comprises 20 residues. V dropped 0 bases and J dropped 1; count of bases not matched to a gene: 12. Germline CDR1 is LGHNA and CDR2 is YSLEER.

The V call is TRBV10-3, the J call TRBJ2-3; maybe TRBD2 (5 bases). CDR1 is ENHRY, CDR2 SYGVKD, per germline. Between the trimmed V and J ends, which lost 11 bases and 0 bases, there was a span of 12 bases. The CDR3 is 13 residues long. The CDR3 is CAGRTGSTDTQYF. For the CDR3, the DNA is TGTGCCGGGCGGACGGGGAGCACAGATACGCAGTATTTT.

The table lists this clonotype with a few counts. The rearrangement links TRBV3-1 to TRBJ1-5; no clear D gene. Trimming removed 3 bases at V and 8 bases at J, with 8 bases between. Germline CDR1 and CDR2: LGHDT and YNNKEL (reference sequence). The CDR3 runs to 12 residues. The CDR3 region is CASSHNTEPQHF. The CDR3 DNA sequence: TGTGCCAGCAGCCATAATACGGAGCCCCAGCATTTT. The full variable domain, its missing parts supplied by reference TRBV3-1 and TRBJ1-5, is DTAVSQTPKYLVTQMGNDKSIKCEQNLGHDTMYWYKQDSKKFLKIMFSYNNKELIINETVPNRFSPKSPDKAHLNLHINSLELGDSAVYFCASSHNTEPQHFGDGTRLSIL.

In nucleotides, the CDR3 is TGCAGTGCTAGACGGCAGGGCTCCTACAATGAGCAGTTCTTC. Encoded protein: CSARRQGSYNEQFF. The genes are TRBV20-1 and TRBJ2-1; perhaps TRBD1 as D (5 bases). The CDR3 sequence is 14 residues long. Between the trimmed V and J ends, which lost 2 bases and 0 bases, there was a span of 8 bases. Germline CDR1 reads DFQATT; CDR2 reads SNEGSKA (reference sequence).

Details on this clonotype: A junction end diverges from the germline sequence, so it may reflect a read error. The rearrangement joins TRBV15 to TRBJ2-7; 9 bases agree with TRBD1. CDR1 and CDR2 from the germline V gene are LNHNV and YYDKDF (reference sequence). The CDR3 is 13 residues long. The CDR3 region has the DNA TGTGCCACCCGCAGGACAGGGGACCACGAGCAGTACTTC. Translating it yields CATRRTGDHEQYF.

This clonotype was detected only a few times. The rearrangement links TRBV3-1 to TRBJ2-1; TRBD2 aligns across 11 bases. Germline loops: CDR1 LGHDT, CDR2 YNNKEL (reference sequence). This CDR3 has 19 residues. V dropped 3 bases and J dropped 7; count of bases not matched to a gene: 17. As DNA, the CDR3 is TGTGCCAGCAGCCACCCTATCGCTTTACTAGCGGGAGTTCGAAATGAGCAGTTCTTC. This translates into CASSHPIALLAGVRNEQFF.

This clonotype was seen a few times. The gene calls are TRBV7-8 and TRBJ2-5; perhaps D is TRBD1 or TRBD2 (5 bases each). Deletions cut 5 bases from V and 9 bases from J, with 19 bases between. CDR1 is SGHVS and CDR2 is FQNEAQ in the germline V gene. The CDR3 sequence is 14 residues long. CDR3 amino acids: CASSPRDTRGAQYF. The CDR3 DNA reads TGTGCCAGCAGCCCACGAGATACCAGAGGGGCCCAGTACTTC. The full variable domain, completed using reference TRBV7-8 and TRBJ2-5, is GAGVSQSPRYKVAKRGQDVALRCDPISGHVSLFWYQQALGQGPEFLTYFQNEAQLDKSGLPSDRFFAERPEGSVSTLKIQRTQQEDSAVYLCASSPRDTRGAQYFGPGTRLLVL.

This sequence joins TRBV6-6 and TRBJ1-6; D might be TRBD1 (5 bases). V lost 5 bases to trimming and J lost 5 bases, with 16 bases between them. The CDR3 extends over 16 amino acids. Germline lookup yields CDR1 MNHNY and CDR2 SVGAGI (reference sequence). CDR3: CASSTRDLRDNSPLHF. The CDR3 DNA reads TGTGCCAGCAGTACCCGGGACTTAAGGGATAATTCACCCCTCCACTTT.

In its sample, this clonotype was seen a few times. The CDR3 spells CASSPGASPLHF. For the CDR3, the DNA is TGTGCCAGCAGCCCAGGGGCTTCACCCCTCCACTTT. The chain links TRBV3-1 to TRBJ1-6; D perhaps matches TRBD1 (6 bases). V gave up 4 bases and J gave up 9 bases, with 7 bases separating them. This CDR3 has 12 residues. Germline V CDR1 and CDR2: LGHDT, YNNKEL (reference sequence). Complete variable domain (other parts from reference TRBV3-1 and TRBJ1-6): DTAVSQTPKYLVTQMGNDKSIKCEQNLGHDTMYWYKQDSKKFLKIMFSYNNKELIINETVPNRFSPKSPDKAHLNLHINSLELGDSAVYFCASSPGASPLHFGNGTRLTVT.

This sequence joins TRBV20-1 and TRBJ1-2; 11 bases align to TRBD1. Germline trimming cut 2 bases from V and 7 bases from J; bases unmatched to any gene: 9. The CDR3 covers 15 residues. Germline loops: CDR1 DFQATT, CDR2 SNEGSKA (reference sequence). CDR3 in DNA: TGCAGTGCTAGATCCCGGGACAGGGGGATTAGTGGCTACACCTTC. Amino acid sequence: CSARSRDRGISGYTF.

This clonotype showed up just a few times. The gene calls are TRBV7-8 and TRBJ1-2; D is perhaps TRBD1 (6 bases). The CDR3 extends over 14 amino acids. V was pared by 4 bases and J by 2 bases, with 11 bases between. Per the germline V gene, CDR1 is SGHVS and CDR2 is FQNEAQ. For the CDR3, the DNA is TGTGCCAGCAGCTCCCGGACAGCAAACTATGGCTACACCTTC. Translated, it gives CASSSRTANYGYTF.

This clonotype came up a few times. This chain uses TRBV20-1 with TRBJ1-2, with 8 bases aligning to TRBD1. The CDR3 has 15 residues. The germline V gene has CDR1 DFQATT and CDR2 SNEGSKA (reference sequence). J was trimmed by 6 bases and V by 0 bases; bases with no gene match: 9. This chain's CDR3 is CSARDFQGASDGYTF. For the CDR3, the DNA is TGCAGTGCTAGAGATTTTCAGGGGGCGTCGGATGGCTACACCTTC.

This clonotype was found a few times. The chain carries TRBV12-3 or TRBV12-4 and TRBJ2-3; D may match TRBD1 or TRBD2 (5 bases each). V was trimmed by 6 bases and J by 3 bases, leaving 22 bases between them. The length of the CDR3 is 17 residues. The CDR3 here is CASRQDRQGTSTDTQYF. Written as DNA, the CDR3 is TGTGCCAGCAGACAGGATAGGCAGGGCACTAGTACAGATACGCAGTATTTT.

This rearrangement joins TRBV20-1 to TRBJ2-1; D is possibly TRBD2 (5 bases). Germline V gene sequence: CDR1 DFQATT, CDR2 SNEGSKA (reference sequence). The V end lost 6 bases, the J end lost 9 bases, and 18 bases lay between the germline ends. The length of the CDR3 is 13 residues. The CDR3 nucleotides are TGCAGTGCCCTGACGGTGTCCAGCGGTGAGCAGTTCTTC. Translation gives CSALTVSSGEQFF.

The gene calls are TRBV4-1 and TRBJ1-4; D is uncertain. CDR1 and CDR2 from the germline V gene are MGHRA and YSYEKL. The CDR3 has 14 amino acids. Trimming removed 1 base at V and 0 bases at J, with 3 bases between. CDR3 residues: CASSQGSTNEKLFF. The DNA of the CDR3 is TGCGCCAGCAGCCAAGGTTCAACTAATGAAAAACTGTTTTTT.

This clonotype occurred a few times. The chain combines TRBV6-5 with TRBJ2-3; D possibly corresponds to TRBD2 (6 bases). CDR3 length: 15 residues. V lost 2 bases and J 1 base, leaving 10 bases between the germline ends. The germline gives CDR1 MNHEY, CDR2 SVGAGI. CDR3 amino acids: CASSYAASGTDTQYF. CDR3 nucleotide sequence: TGTGCCAGCAGTTACGCCGCTAGCGGCACAGATACGCAGTATTTT.

This chain links TRBV7-9 with TRBJ1-6, with 9 bases fitting TRBD1. V was clipped by 2 bases and J by 8 bases; unmatched bases: 4. The CDR3 is 15 amino acids. Germline V gives CDR1 SEHNR, CDR2 FQNEAQ (reference sequence). CDR3 bases: TGTGCCAGCAGCTTAAGGGACAGGGTTGATTCACCCCTCCACTTT. It yields the protein CASSLRDRVDSPLHF.

V is TRBV28 and J is TRBJ1-5, with D tentatively TRBD1 (6 bases). There are 17 residues in the CDR3. Trimming cost V 3 bases and J 13 bases, with 28 bases left between them. Germline CDR1 and CDR2: MDHEN and SYDVKM. The CDR3 sequence is CASSFPPDGVGGTTQHF. The DNA of the CDR3 is TGTGCCAGCAGTTTCCCACCCGACGGAGTAGGGGGGACGACTCAGCATTTT.

Only a few counts were recorded for this clonotype. The V and J genes are TRBV10-3 and TRBJ2-7; D gene unclear. Germline V gives CDR1 ENHRY, CDR2 SYGVKD. V was clipped by 0 bases and J by 0 bases, with 12 bases between them. The CDR3 sequence is 16 residues long. CDR3 loop: CAISESIVPSSYEQYF. CDR3 coding DNA: TGTGCCATCAGTGAGTCGATCGTCCCGAGCTCCTACGAGCAGTACTTC.

This clonotype was seen more than once but under ten times. The chain combines TRBV29-1 with TRBJ2-1; D might be TRBD2 (6 bases). Germline CDR1 is SQVTM and CDR2 is ANQGSEA. The CDR3 totals 13 residues. The ends were cut back, 7 bases at V and 5 bases at J, with 15 bases in the middle. CDR3 residues: CSAGTPGNNEQFF. CDR3 DNA: TGCAGCGCAGGGACTCCGGGCAACAATGAGCAGTTCTTC.

The CDR3 here is CASGQDKQFF. The CDR3 DNA is TGTGCCAGCGGGCAGGATAAGCAGTTCTTC. The chain has TRBV7-9 and TRBJ2-1; D ambiguous. This CDR3 has 10 residues. CDR1 and CDR2 from the germline V gene are SEHNR and FQNEAQ (reference sequence). Trimming removed 8 bases at V and 11 bases at J, with 10 bases between.

The chain uses TRBV10-3 and TRBJ2-7; possibly TRBD1 for D (6 bases). Trimming removed 3 bases from V and 5 bases from J, with 17 bases in between. Germline assignment: CDR1 ENHRY and CDR2 SYGVKD. The CDR3 is 15 amino acids. The CDR3 sequence is CAISDLNRDGNEQYF. The CDR3 DNA follows: TGTGCCATCAGTGATTTGAACAGGGATGGGAACGAGCAGTACTTC.

The table lists this clonotype with a few counts. CDR3 in amino acids: CASSERYSGRAKSTDTQYF. DNA for the CDR3: TGTGCCAGCAGTGAAAGGTATAGCGGGAGGGCCAAAAGCACAGATACGCAGTATTTT. The gene calls are TRBV2 and TRBJ2-3, with TRBD2 identical over 11 bases. The CDR3 has 19 amino acids. Trimming removed 2 bases from V and 0 bases from J; junction bases left unmatched: 10. Germline V gene data show CDR1 as SNHLY and CDR2 as FYNNEI. The full variable domain, in which reference TRBV2 and TRBJ2-3 provide the parts outside the CDR3, is EPEVTQTPSHQVTQMGQEVILRCVPISNHLYFYWYRQILGQKVEFLVSFYNNEISEKSEIFDDQFSVERPDGSNFTLKIRSTKLEDSAMYFCASSERYSGRAKSTDTQYFGPGTRLTVL.

The genes are TRBV7-2 and TRBJ2-1, with TRBD2 identical over 12 bases. Judging by the DNA end, TRBJ2-7 fits better; the J call may be wrong. The CDR3 has 18 amino acids. The germline gives CDR1 SGHTA, CDR2 FQGNSA. This CDR3 is CASSHLQGGLAGYNEQYF. As DNA, the CDR3 is TGTGCCAGCAGCCACCTTCAGGGTGGACTAGCGGGGTACAATGAGCAGTACTTC.

A remark on this clonotype: One end of the junction varies from germline; a read error may be responsible. The gene calls are TRBV2 and TRBJ2-7, with a possible D match to TRBD1 (7 bases). The assigned J gene may be wrong: the sequence end matches TRBJ2-4 better. Germline lookup yields CDR1 SNHLY and CDR2 FYNNEI. This CDR3 region has 16 residues. CDR3 nucleotide sequence: TGCGCCGGCAGGGCGGGACAGCCCCTAGCCAAAAACATTCAGTACTTC. It is translated as CAGRAGQPLAKNIQYF.

The J gene is TRBJ2-5, the V gene TRBV28, with TRBD2 matching 8 bases. Trimming at V came to 5 bases and at J to 9 bases, leaving 5 bases not matched to a gene. The CDR3 sequence is 12 residues long. Germline loops: CDR1 MDHEN, CDR2 SYDVKM. For the CDR3, the DNA is TGTGCCAGCAGTAACCGGGGGGGGGCCCAGTACTTC. Its translation is CASSNRGGAQYF.

The chain links TRBV9 to TRBJ2-3, with TRBD1 matching over 8 bases. The CDR3 extends over 14 amino acids. Germline CDR1 SGDLS, CDR2 YYNGEE. The V gene end was trimmed by 4 bases and the J gene end by 8 bases; junction bases not matched to a gene: 9. The CDR3 is CASSPGQGSGTQYF. CDR3 coding DNA: TGTGCCAGCAGCCCCGGACAGGGTAGCGGTACGCAGTATTTT.